The 15 T cell receptor beta chains below come from one sample, sequenced in a study of sequential checkpoint blockade in melanoma. Using immunoSEQ multiplex PCR, the repertoire was profiled, and TCRdb retains in-frame clones only, with some absent. The table shows under 45,000 clones, with almost 85% occurring only once. Documented treatment: randomized to nivolumab then ipilimumab (arm A) or the reverse (arm B). The sequences come from CD8+ T cells sorted from blood (inferred from file names), collected from a patient given nivolumab and ipilimumab in sequence. These TCRs come from a human donor with melanoma.

This CDR3 reads CASSFSGRPGGELFF. The CDR3 DNA is TGTGCCAGCAGTTTTAGCGGGAGACCAGGGGGGGAGCTGTTTTTT. The chain carries TRBV27 and TRBJ2-2; 9 nucleotides align to TRBD2. CDR3 length: 15 amino acids. J gave up 8 bases and V 3 bases, and 7 bases lay outside the gene matches. Germline lookup yields CDR1 MNHEY and CDR2 SMNVEV (reference sequence).

This rearrangement joins TRBV7-9 to TRBJ2-5; 8 bases match TRBD2. CDR3 length equals 15 residues. Looked up from germline, CDR1 is SEHNR and CDR2 is FQNEAQ (reference sequence). The J segment lost 5 bases and the V segment lost 4 bases, leaving 9 bases of the junction unmatched. CDR3 region: CASSSPGLVGETQYF. CDR3 DNA sequence: TGTGCCAGCAGCTCACCGGGACTAGTGGGGGAGACCCAGTACTTC.

This chain connects TRBV15 to TRBJ2-1, with D perhaps matching TRBD2 (5 bases). The germline V gene has CDR1 LNHNV and CDR2 YYDKDF (reference sequence). With 3 bases removed from V and 4 bases from J, the gap between germline ends came to 10 bases. This CDR3 contains 14 residues. CDR3 DNA sequence: TGTGCCACCAGCAGGGGTAGCGAATACAATGAGCAGTTCTTC. Amino acid sequence: CATSRGSEYNEQFF.

The genes are TRBV7-9 and TRBJ1-2; D is unclear. The CDR3 is made up of 13 amino acids. V was pared by 3 bases and J by 4 bases, with 9 bases between. CDR1 and CDR2 (germline): SEHNR, FQNEAQ (reference sequence). CDR3 nucleotide sequence: TGTGCCAGCAGCTTCCCCTCCAGCTATGGCTACACCTTC. Translated, it gives CASSFPSSYGYTF.

The V and J genes are TRBV27 and TRBJ1-5, with D possibly matching TRBD1 (6 bases). Trimming shortened V by 2 bases and J by 6 bases, and 8 bases separated the two germline ends. The CDR3 length is 13 residues. Germline V CDR1 and CDR2: MNHEY, SMNVEV (reference sequence). CDR3 sequence (DNA): TGTGCCAGCAGTTTAAGGGGGACTCAGCCCCAGCATTTT. Its translation: CASSLRGTQPQHF.

By share of the sample, this clone is medium-sized (0.01 to 0.1%). The J gene is TRBJ2-7, the V gene TRBV30; 10 bases map to TRBD1. CDR3 length: 15 residues. Losses at the gene ends were 3 bases for V and 4 bases for J; bases not matched to a gene: 9. From germline, CDR1 is GTSNPN and CDR2 SVGIG (reference sequence). CDR3 DNA: TGTGCCTGGAGCAGAGTCGGGACAGGGGAGTACGAGCAGTACTTC. Translating gives CAWSRVGTGEYEQYF.

This clone was found once. The rearrangement links TRBV4-1 to TRBJ2-7; 16 bases agree with TRBD2. Germline V gene data show CDR1 as MGHRA and CDR2 as YSYEKL. The V and J ends lost 5 bases and 5 bases, in that order; junction bases with no gene match: 6. CDR3 size: 16 residues. The CDR3 bases are TGCGCCAGCAGCGCGGGACTAGCGGGGGGGCTCGACGAGCAGTACTTC. Residues: CASSAGLAGGLDEQYF.

The chain joins TRBV6-4 to TRBJ1-5; the match to TRBD1 covers 8 bases. The germline V gene encodes CDR1 MRHNA and CDR2 SNTAGT. The V segment lost 3 bases and the J segment 1 base; nucleotides outside the gene matches: 14. The CDR3 totals 19 residues. CDR3 protein: CASSDPRTGRYGSNQPQHF. Written as DNA, the CDR3 is TGTGCCAGCAGTGATCCTCGGACAGGGAGATATGGGAGCAATCAGCCCCAGCATTTT.

The gene calls are TRBV28 and TRBJ2-2; 9 bases are a match to TRBD2. Germline V gene sequence: CDR1 MDHEN, CDR2 SYDVKM. V trimming: 5 bases; J trimming: 5 bases; junction bases outside the gene matches: 9. The CDR3 totals 16 residues. CDR3 amino acids: CASSPSTSGETGELFF. In nucleotides, the CDR3 is TGTGCCAGCAGTCCATCGACTAGCGGAGAGACCGGGGAGCTGTTTTTT.

The V call is TRBV4-1, the J call TRBJ1-6; 8 bases are a match to TRBD1. The CDR3 covers 17 residues. Germline values: CDR1 MGHRA, CDR2 YSYEKL. The J segment lost 2 bases and the V segment lost 2 bases, leaving 5 bases of the junction unmatched. The CDR3 coding sequence is TGCGCCAGCAGCCAATCTCTGGACAGGGCCTATAATTCACCCCTCCACTTT. Translating gives CASSQSLDRAYNSPLHF.

The chain links TRBV6-6 to TRBJ2-5, with D possibly being TRBD2 (6 bases). The end of the DNA fits TRBJ2-7 better, so the J call may be wrong. Looked up from germline, CDR1 is MNHNY and CDR2 is SVGAGI (reference sequence). The CDR3 is 16 amino acids. The CDR3 DNA is TGTGCCAGCACCACTACGAGACTAGGGGCTTCGGACGAGCAGTACTTC. Translating gives CASTTTRLGASDEQYF.

This chain joins TRBV4-1 and TRBJ1-1; a possible D gene is TRBD1 (5 bases). Looked up from germline, CDR1 is MGHRA and CDR2 is YSYEKL. Trimming removed 0 bases from V and 3 bases from J, with 11 bases in between. This CDR3 comprises 15 residues. The CDR3 loop is CASSQDWFRDTEAFF. The DNA for the CDR3 is TGCGCCAGCAGCCAAGATTGGTTCAGGGACACTGAAGCTTTCTTT.

A remark on this clone: Other DNA variants within this sample encode the same CDR3. The CDR3 region has the DNA TGTGCCAGCAGCGTCGGGGGGTACACCGGGGAGCTGTTTTTT. It is translated as CASSVGGYTGELFF. The rearrangement uses TRBV9 and TRBJ2-2; TRBD2 matches 7 bases. The CDR3 is 14 residues long. V lost 2 bases and J lost 3; bases outside the gene matches: 1. In germline, CDR1 is SGDLS, CDR2 YYNGEE.

The V and J genes are TRBV4-2 and TRBJ2-3; 9 nucleotides align to TRBD2. CDR3 size: 17 residues. Trimming took 3 bases from V and 5 from J; bases not matched to a gene: 12. Germline CDR1 and CDR2: LGHNA and YNFKEQ. This CDR3 is CASSHPLAGGVLDTQYF. The DNA for the CDR3 is TGTGCCAGCAGCCACCCATTGGCGGGGGGGGTATTAGATACGCAGTATTTT.

The V and J genes are TRBV19 and TRBJ2-4, with 10 bases lining up with TRBD2. CDR3 size: 18 residues. The V segment lost 2 bases and the J segment 2 bases; nucleotides outside the gene matches: 9. From germline, CDR1 is LNHDA and CDR2 SQIVND (reference sequence). The CDR3 DNA follows: TGTGCCAGTAGTATACTAGCGGGGGAAGAGGTAACCAAAAACATTCAGTACTTC. This gives the protein CASSILAGEEVTKNIQYF.